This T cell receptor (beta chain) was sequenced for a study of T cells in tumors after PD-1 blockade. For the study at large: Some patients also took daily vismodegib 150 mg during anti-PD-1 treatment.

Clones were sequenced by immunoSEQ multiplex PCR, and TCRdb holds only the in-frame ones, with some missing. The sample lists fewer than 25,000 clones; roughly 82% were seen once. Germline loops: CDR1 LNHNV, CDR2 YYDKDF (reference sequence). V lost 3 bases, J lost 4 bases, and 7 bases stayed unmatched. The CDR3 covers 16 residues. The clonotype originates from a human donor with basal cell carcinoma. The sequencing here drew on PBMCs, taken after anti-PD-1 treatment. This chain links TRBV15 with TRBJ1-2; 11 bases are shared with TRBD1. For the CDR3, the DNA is TGTGCCACCAGCAGCCCGGACAGGGGGCTCGTCTATGGCTACACCTTC. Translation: CATSSPDRGLVYGYTF.